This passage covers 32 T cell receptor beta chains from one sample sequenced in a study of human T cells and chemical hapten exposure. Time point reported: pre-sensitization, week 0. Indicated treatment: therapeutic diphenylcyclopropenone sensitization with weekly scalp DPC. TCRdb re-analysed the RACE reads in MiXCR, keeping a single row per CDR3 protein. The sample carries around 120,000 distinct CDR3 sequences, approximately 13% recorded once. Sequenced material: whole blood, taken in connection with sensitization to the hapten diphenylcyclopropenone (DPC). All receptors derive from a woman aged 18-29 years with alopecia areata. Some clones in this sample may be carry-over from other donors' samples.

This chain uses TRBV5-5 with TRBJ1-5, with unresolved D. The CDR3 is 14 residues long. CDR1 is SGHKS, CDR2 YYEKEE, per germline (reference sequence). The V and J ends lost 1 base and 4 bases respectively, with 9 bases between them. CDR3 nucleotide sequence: TGTGCCAGCAGCTTGTACGGGGAAAATCAGCCCCAGCATTTT. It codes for CASSLYGENQPQHF.

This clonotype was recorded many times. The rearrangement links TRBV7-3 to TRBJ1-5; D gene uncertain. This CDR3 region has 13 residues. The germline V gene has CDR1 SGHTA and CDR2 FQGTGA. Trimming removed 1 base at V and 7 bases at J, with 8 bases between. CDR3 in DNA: TGTGCCAGCAGCTTAAGCCGCGGACAGCCCCAGCATTTT. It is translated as CASSLSRGQPQHF.

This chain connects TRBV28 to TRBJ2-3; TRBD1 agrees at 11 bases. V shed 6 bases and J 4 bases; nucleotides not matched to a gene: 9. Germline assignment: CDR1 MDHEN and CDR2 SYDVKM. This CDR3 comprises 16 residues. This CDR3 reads CASSFRTGGIPDTQYF. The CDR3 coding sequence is TGTGCCAGCAGCTTCCGGACAGGGGGCATTCCAGATACGCAGTATTTT.

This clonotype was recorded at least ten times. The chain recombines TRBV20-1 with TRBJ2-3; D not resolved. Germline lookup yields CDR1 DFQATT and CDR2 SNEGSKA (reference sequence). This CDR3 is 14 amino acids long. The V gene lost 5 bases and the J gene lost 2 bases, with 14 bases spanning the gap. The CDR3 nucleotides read TGCAGTGCTCTTTTCAGTTCCTTCACAGATACGCAGTATTTT. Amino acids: CSALFSSFTDTQYF.

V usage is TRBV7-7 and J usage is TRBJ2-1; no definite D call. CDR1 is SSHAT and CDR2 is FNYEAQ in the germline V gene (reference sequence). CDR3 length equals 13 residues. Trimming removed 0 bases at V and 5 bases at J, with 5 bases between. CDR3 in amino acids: CASSLAANNEQFF. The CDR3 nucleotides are TGTGCCAGCAGCTTAGCGGCAAACAATGAGCAGTTCTTC.

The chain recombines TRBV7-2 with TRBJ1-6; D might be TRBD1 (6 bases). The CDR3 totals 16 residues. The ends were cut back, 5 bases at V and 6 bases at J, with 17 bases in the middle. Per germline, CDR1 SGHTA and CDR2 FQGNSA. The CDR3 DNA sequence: TGTGCCAGCAGCGTACGCCGGGACATGACTAATTCACCCCTCCACTTT. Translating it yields CASSVRRDMTNSPLHF. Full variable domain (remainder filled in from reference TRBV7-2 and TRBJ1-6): GAGVSQSPSNKVTEKGKDVELRCDPISGHTALYWYRQSLGQGLEFLIYFQGNSAPDKSGLPSDRFSAERTGGSVSTLTIQRTQQEDSAVYLCASSVRRDMTNSPLHFGNGTRLTVT.

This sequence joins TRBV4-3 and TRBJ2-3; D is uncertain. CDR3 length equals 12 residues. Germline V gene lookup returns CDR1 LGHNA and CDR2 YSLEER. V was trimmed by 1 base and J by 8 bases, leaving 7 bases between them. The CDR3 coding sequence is TGCGCCAGCAGCCAAGGCTCTAGTACGCAGTATTTT. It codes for CASSQGSSTQYF.

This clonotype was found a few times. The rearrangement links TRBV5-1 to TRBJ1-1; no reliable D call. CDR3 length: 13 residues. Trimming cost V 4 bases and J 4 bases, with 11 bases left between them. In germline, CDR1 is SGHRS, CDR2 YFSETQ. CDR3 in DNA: TGCGCCAGCAGCCTTGATGATATCACTGAAGCTTTCTTT. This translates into CASSLDDITEAFF.

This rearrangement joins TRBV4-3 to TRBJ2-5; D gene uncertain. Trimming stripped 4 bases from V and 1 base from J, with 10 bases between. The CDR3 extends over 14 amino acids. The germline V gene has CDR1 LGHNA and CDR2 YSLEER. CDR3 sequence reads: CASSRGVRQETQYF. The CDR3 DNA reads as TGCGCCAGCAGCCGAGGAGTCCGCCAAGAGACCCAGTACTTC.

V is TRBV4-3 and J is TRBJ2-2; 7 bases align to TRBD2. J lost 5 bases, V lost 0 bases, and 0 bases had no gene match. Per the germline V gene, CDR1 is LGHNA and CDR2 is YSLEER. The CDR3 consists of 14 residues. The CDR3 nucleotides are TGCGCCAGCAGCCAAGAGGGAGGGACCGGGGAGCTGTTTTTT. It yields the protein CASSQEGGTGELFF.

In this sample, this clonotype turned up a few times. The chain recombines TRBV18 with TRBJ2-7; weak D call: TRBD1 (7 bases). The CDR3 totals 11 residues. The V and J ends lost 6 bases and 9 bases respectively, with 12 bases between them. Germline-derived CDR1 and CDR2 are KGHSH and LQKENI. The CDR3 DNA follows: TGTGCCAGCTCCCTTCAGGGGGGGCAGTACTTC. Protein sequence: CASSLQGGQYF.

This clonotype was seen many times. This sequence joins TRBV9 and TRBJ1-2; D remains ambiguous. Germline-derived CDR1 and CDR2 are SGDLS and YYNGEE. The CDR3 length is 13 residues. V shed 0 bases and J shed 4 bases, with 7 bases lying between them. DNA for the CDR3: TGTGCCAGCAGCGTAGGAGCTTTCTATGGCTACACCTTC. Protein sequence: CASSVGAFYGYTF.

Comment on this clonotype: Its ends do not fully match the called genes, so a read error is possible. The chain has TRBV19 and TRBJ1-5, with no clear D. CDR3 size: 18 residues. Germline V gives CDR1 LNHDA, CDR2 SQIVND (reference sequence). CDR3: CASSLMAATPYSNQPRHF. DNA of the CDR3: TGTGCCAGTAGTCTGATGGCCGCGACACCTTATAGCAATCAGCCCCGGCATTTT.

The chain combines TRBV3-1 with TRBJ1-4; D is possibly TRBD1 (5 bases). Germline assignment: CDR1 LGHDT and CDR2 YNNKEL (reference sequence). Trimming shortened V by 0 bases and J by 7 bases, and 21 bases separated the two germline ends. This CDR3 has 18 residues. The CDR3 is CASSQDLSFGGLSEKLFF. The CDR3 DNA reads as TGTGCCAGCAGCCAAGATCTTAGTTTCGGGGGACTCTCTGAAAAACTGTTTTTT.

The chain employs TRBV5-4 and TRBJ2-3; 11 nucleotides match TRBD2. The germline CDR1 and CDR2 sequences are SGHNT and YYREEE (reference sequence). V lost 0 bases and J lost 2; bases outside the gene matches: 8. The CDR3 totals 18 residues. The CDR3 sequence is CASSLAWSGLADTDTQYF. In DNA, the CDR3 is TGTGCCAGCAGCTTGGCCTGGTCGGGACTAGCGGACACAGATACGCAGTATTTT. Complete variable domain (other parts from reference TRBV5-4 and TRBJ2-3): ETGVTQSPTHLIKTRGQQVTLRCSSQSGHNTVSWYQQALGQGPQFIFQYYREEENGRGNFPPRFSGLQFPNYSSELNVNALELDDSALYLCASSLAWSGLADTDTQYFGPGTRLTVL.

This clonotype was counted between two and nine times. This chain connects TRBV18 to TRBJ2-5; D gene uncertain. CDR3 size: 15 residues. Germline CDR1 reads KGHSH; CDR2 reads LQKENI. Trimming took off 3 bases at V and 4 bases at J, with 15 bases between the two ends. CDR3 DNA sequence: TGTGCCAGCTCACCTCTCCCTGGGGATTCAGAGACCCAGTACTTC. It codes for CASSPLPGDSETQYF. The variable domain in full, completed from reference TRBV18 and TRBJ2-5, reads NAGVMQNPRHLVRRRGQEARLRCSPMKGHSHVYWYRQLPEEGLKFMVYLQKENIIDESGMPKERFSAEFPKEGPSILRIQQVVRGDSAAYFCASSPLPGDSETQYFGPGTRLLVL.

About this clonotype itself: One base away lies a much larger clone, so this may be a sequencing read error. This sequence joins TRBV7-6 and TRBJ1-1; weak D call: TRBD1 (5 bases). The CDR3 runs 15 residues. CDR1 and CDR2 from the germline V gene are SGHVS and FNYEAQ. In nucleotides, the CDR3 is TGTGCCATCAGCCAATATCAAGGGGTCAACACTGAAGCTTTCTTT. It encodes CAISQYQGVNTEAFF.

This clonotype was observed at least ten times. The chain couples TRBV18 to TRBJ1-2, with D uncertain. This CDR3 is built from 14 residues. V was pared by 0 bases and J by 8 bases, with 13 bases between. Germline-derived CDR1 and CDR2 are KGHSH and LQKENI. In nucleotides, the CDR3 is TGTGCCAGCTCACCACCGAATAAAGGGTACGGCTACACCTTC. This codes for CASSPPNKGYGYTF.

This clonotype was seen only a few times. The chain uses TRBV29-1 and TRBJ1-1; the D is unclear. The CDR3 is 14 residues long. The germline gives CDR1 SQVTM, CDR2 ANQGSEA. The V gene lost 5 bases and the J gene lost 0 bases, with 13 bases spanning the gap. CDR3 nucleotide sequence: TGCAGCGTTTCGGGCCGACTTCTGAACACTGAAGCTTTCTTT. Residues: CSVSGRLLNTEAFF.

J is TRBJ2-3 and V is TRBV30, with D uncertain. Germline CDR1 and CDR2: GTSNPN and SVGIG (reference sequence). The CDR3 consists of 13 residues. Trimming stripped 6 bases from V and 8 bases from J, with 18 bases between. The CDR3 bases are TGTGCCTGCACTGTCTCAAGGTCGGCTACGCAGTATTTT. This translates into CACTVSRSATQYF. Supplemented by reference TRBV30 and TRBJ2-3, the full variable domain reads SQTIHQWPATLVQPVGSPLSLECTVEGTSNPNLYWYRQAAGRGLQLLFYSVGIGQISSEVPQNLSASRPQDRQFILSSKKLLLSDSGFYLCACTVSRSATQYFGPGTRLTVL.

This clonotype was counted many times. The CDR3 DNA reads as TGCGCCAGCAGCCAAGTATCAGCGGGGGGCTACGAGCAGTACTTC. It codes for CASSQVSAGGYEQYF. The chain has TRBV4-3 and TRBJ2-7; 9 nucleotides line up with TRBD2. From germline, CDR1 is LGHNA and CDR2 YSLEER. This CDR3 is built from 15 residues. With 1 base clipped from V and 3 bases from J, the junction kept 4 bases outside the gene matches.

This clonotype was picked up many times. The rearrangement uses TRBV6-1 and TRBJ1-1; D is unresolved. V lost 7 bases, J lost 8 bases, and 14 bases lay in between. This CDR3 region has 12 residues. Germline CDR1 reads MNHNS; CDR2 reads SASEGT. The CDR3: CASIGRGGEAFF. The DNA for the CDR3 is TGTGCCAGCATCGGTCGGGGAGGGGAAGCTTTCTTT.

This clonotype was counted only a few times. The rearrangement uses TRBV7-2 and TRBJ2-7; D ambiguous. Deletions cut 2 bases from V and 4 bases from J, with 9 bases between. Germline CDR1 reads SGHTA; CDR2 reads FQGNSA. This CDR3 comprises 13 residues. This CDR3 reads CASSLPPAYEQYF. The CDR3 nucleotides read TGTGCCAGCAGCTTACCCCCGGCGTACGAGCAGTACTTC. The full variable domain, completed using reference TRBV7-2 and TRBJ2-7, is GAGVSQSPSNKVTEKGKDVELRCDPISGHTALYWYRQSLGQGLEFLIYFQGNSAPDKSGLPSDRFSAERTGGSVSTLTIQRTQQEDSAVYLCASSLPPAYEQYFGPGTRLTVT.

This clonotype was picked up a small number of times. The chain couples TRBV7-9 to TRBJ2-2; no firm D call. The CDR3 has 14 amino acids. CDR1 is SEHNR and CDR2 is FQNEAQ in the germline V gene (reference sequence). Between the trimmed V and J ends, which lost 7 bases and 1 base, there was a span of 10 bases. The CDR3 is CASTWTENTGELFF. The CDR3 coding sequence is TGTGCCAGCACATGGACGGAGAACACCGGGGAGCTGTTTTTT.

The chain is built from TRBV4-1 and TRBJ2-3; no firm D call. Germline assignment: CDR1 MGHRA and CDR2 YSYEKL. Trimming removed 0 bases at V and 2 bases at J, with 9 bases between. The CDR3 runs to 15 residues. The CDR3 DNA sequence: TGCGCCAGCAGCCAAGATCTAGGGTACACAGATACGCAGTATTTT. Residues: CASSQDLGYTDTQYF.

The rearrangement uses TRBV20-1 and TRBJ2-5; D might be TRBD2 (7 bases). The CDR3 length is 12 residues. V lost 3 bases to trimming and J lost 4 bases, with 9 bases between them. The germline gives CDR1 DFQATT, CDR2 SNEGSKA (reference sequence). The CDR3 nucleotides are TGCAGTGCTAGCGGGGGGCGAGAGACCCAGTACTTC. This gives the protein CSASGGRETQYF.

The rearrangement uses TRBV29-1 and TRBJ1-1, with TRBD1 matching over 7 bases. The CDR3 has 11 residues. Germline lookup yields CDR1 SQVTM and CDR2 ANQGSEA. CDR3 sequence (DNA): TGCCAGGCAGGGACAGTCACTGAAGCTTTCTTT. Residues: CQAGTVTEAFF. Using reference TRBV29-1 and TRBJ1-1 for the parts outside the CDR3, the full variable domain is SAVISQKPSRDICQRGTSLTIQCQVDSQVTMMFWYRQQPGQSLTLIATANQGSEATYESGFVIDKFPISRPNLTFSTLTVSNMSPEDSSIYLCQAGTVTEAFFGQGTRLTVV.

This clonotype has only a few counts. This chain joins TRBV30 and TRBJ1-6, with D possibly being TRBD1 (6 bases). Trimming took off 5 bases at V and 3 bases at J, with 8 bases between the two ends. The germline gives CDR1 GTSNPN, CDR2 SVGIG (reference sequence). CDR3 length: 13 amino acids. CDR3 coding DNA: TGTGCCTGGCGGACAGTCTATAATTCACCCCTCCACTTT. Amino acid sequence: CAWRTVYNSPLHF. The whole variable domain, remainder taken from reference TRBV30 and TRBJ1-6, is SQTIHQWPATLVQPVGSPLSLECTVEGTSNPNLYWYRQAAGRGLQLLFYSVGIGQISSEVPQNLSASRPQDRQFILSSKKLLLSDSGFYLCAWRTVYNSPLHFGNGTRLTVT.

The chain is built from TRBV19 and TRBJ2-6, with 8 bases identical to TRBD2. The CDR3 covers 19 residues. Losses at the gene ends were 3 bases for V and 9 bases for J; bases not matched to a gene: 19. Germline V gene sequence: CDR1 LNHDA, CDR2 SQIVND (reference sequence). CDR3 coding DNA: TGTGCCAGTAGTATCGGGGGGGCGCGTTACCTTTTGAGCAACAACGTCCTGACTTTC. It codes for CASSIGGARYLLSNNVLTF.

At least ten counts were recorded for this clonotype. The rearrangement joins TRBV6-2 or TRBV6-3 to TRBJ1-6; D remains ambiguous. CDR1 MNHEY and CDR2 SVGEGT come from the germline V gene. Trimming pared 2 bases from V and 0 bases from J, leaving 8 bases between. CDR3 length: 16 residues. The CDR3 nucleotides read TGTGCCAGCAGTTACCGGGGAGCCTCCTATAATTCACCCCTCCACTTT. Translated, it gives CASSYRGASYNSPLHF.

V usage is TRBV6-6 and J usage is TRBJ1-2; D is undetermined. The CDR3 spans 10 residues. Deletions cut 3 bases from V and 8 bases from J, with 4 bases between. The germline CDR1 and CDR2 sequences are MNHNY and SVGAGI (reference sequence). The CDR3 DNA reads TGTGCCAGCAGTTATGAGGGCTACACCTTC. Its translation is CASSYEGYTF.

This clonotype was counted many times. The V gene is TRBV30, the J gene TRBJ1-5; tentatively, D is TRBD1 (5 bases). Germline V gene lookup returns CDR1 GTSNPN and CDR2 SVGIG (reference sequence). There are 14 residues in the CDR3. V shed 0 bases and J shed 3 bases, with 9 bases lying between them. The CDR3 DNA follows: TGTGCCTGGAGTGTCAGGGTGAACAATCAGCCCCAGCATTTT. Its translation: CAWSVRVNNQPQHF.